The clone carrying this TCR beta chain has more than one count but fewer than ten. The target antigen is unknown. TCRdb's copy holds only in-frame clones and misses some; the assay was immunoSEQ multiplex PCR. The sample includes about 160,000 clones, over 75% seen only once; the top ten take about 4.5%. The CDR3 consists of 16 residues. CDR1 is SGHDT, CDR2 YYEEEE, per germline. V lost 1 base and J lost 8, with 16 bases in between. The source of the sample is a study of T cell responses to AZD1222 COVID-19 vaccine. The study, taken as a whole, reports: Researchers took repertoire samples only after the peak T cell response had come. CD4 TCRs linked to vaccination spanned spike, dominating at 160-218 and 743-854. Mostly white British, mostly female donors; authors suggested clonal diversity may be underestimated.

Whether given at about 4 or about 12 weeks, second doses were pooled. The specimen comprised peripheral blood, sampled 28 days after the second AZD1222 dose. This chain uses TRBV5-6 with TRBJ1-6; possible D gene TRBD1, 6 bases. This sequence was found in an adult who received the AZD1222 COVID-19 vaccine. CDR3: CASSLKSAGDDSPLHF. CDR3 bases: TGTGCCAGCAGCTTGAAATCGGCAGGGGATGATTCACCCCTCCACTTT.